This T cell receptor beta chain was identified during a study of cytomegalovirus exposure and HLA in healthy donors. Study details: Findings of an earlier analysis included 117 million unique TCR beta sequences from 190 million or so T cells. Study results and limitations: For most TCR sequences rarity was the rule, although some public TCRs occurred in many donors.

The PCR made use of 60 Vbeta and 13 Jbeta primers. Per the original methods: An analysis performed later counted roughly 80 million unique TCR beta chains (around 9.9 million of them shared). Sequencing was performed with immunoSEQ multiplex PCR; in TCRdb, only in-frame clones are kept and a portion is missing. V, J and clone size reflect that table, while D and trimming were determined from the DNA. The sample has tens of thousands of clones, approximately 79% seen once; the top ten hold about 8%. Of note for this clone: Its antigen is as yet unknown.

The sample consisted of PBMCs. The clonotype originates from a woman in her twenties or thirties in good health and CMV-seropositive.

The DNA of the CDR3 is TGTGCCAGCTCACCAGGGACAGGGCCGGCAGATACGCAGTATTTT. Its protein is CASSPGTGPADTQYF. The chain combines TRBV18 with TRBJ2-3; 9 bases are a match to TRBD1. This CDR3 comprises 15 residues. Per germline, CDR1 KGHSH and CDR2 LQKENI. The V and J ends lost 2 bases and 4 bases, in that order; junction bases with no gene match: 4. Full variable domain (remainder filled in from reference TRBV18 and TRBJ2-3): NAGVMQNPRHLVRRRGQEARLRCSPMKGHSHVYWYRQLPEEGLKFMVYLQKENIIDESGMPKERFSAEFPKEGPSILRIQQVVRGDSAAYFCASSPGTGPADTQYFGPGTRLTVL.